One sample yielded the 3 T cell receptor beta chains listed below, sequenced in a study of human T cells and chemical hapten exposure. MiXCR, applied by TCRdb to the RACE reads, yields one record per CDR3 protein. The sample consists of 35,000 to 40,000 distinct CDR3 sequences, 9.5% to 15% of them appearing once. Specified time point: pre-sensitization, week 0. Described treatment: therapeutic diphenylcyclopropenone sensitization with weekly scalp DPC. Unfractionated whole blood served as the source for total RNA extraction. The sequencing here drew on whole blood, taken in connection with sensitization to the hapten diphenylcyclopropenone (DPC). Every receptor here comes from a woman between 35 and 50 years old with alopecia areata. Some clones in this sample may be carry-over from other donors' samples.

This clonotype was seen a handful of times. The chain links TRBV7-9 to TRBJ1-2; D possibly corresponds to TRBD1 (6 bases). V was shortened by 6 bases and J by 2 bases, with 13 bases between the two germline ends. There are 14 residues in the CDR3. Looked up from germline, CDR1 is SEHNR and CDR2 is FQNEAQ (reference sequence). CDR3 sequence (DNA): TGTGCCAGCAGACCCGGACAGAGGAACTATGGCTACACCTTC. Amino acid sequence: CASRPGQRNYGYTF. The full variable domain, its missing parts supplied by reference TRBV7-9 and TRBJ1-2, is DTGVSQNPRHKITKRGQNVTFRCDPISEHNRLYWYRQTLGQGPEFLTYFQNEAQLEKSRLLSDRFSAERPKGSFSTLEIQRTEQGDSAMYLCASRPGQRNYGYTFGSGTRLTVV.

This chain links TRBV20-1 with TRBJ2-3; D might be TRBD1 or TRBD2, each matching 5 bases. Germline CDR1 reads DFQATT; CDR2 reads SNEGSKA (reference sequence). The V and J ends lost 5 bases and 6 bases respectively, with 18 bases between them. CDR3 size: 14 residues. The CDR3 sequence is CSAPPGPERDTQYF. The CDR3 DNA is TGCAGTGCTCCGCCGGGACCGGAAAGGGATACGCAGTATTTT.

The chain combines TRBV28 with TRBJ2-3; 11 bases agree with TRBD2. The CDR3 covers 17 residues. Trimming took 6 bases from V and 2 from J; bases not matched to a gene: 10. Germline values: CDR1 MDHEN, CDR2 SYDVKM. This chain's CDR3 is CASSTNLAGGYTDTQYF. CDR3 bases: TGTGCCAGCAGCACTAACCTAGCGGGAGGCTACACAGATACGCAGTATTTT.